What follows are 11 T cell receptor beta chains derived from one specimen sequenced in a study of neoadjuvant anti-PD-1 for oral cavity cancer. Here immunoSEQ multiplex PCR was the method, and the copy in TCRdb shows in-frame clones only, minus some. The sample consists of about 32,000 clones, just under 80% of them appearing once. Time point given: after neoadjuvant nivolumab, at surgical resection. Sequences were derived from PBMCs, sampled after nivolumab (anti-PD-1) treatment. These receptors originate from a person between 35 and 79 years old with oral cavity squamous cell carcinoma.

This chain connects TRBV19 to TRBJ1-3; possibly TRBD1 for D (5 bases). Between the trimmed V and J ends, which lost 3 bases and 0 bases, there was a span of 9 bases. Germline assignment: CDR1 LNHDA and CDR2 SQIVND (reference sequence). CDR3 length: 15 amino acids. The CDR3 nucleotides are TGTGCCAGTAGTATCGGGGGGAGCTCTGGAAACACCATATATTTT. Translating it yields CASSIGGSSGNTIYF.

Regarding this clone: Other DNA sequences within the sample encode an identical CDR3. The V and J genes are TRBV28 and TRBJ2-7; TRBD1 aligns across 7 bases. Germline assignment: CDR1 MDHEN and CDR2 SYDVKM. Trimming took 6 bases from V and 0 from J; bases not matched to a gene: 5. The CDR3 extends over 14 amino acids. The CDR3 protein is CASRRQGDSYEQYF. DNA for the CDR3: TGTGCCAGCAGACGACAGGGTGACTCCTACGAGCAGTACTTC.

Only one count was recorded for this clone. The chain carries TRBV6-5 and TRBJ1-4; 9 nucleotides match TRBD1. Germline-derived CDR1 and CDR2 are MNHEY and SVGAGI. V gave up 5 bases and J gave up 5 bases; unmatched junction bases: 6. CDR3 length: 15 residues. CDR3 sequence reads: CASSPPGQGNEKLFF. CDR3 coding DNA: TGTGCCAGCAGTCCGCCGGGACAGGGAAATGAAAAACTGTTTTTT.

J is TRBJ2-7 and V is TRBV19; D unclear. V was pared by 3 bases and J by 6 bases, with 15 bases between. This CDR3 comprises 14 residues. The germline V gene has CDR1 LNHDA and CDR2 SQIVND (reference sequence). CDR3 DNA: TGTGCCAGTAGTATCCGACCCGATGGCCCCGAGCAGTACTTC. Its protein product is CASSIRPDGPEQYF. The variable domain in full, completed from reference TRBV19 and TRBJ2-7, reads DGGITQSPKYLFRKEGQNVTLSCEQNLNHDAMYWYRQDPGQGLRLIYYSQIVNDFQKGDIAEGYSVSREKKESFPLTVTSAQKNPTAFYLCASSIRPDGPEQYFGPGTRLTVT.

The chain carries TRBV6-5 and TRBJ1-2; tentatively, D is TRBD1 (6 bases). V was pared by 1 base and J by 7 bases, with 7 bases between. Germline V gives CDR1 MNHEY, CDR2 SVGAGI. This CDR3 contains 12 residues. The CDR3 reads CASSYWGAGYTF. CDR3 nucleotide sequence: TGTGCCAGCAGTTACTGGGGGGCTGGCTACACCTTC.

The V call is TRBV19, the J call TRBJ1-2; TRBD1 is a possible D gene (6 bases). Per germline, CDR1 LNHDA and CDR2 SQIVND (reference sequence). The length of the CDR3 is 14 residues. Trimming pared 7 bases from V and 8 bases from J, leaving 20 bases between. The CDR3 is CASTLTGPTGGYTF. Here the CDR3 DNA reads TGTGCCAGTACCCTGACAGGCCCAACGGGCGGCTACACCTTC.

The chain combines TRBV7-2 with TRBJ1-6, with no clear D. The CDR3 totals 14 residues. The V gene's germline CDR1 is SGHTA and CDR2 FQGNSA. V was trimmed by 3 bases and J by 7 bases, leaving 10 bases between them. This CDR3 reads CASSFVGRNSPLHF. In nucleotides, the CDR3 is TGTGCCAGCAGCTTCGTGGGCCGCAATTCACCCCTCCACTTT. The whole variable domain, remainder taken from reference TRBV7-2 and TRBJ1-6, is GAGVSQSPSNKVTEKGKDVELRCDPISGHTALYWYRQSLGQGLEFLIYFQGNSAPDKSGLPSDRFSAERTGGSVSTLTIQRTQQEDSAVYLCASSFVGRNSPLHFGNGTRLTVT.

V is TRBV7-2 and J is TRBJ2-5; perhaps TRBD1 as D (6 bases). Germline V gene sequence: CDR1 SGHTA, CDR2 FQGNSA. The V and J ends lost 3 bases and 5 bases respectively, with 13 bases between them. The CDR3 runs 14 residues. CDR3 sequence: CASSFSRQDETQYF. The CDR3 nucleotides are TGTGCCAGCAGCTTTTCGCGACAGGACGAGACCCAGTACTTC.

For the CDR3, the DNA is TGTGCCAGTATTTCAGCGGGGACGGACACCATATATTTT. The encoded protein is CASISAGTDTIYF. The J gene is TRBJ1-3, the V gene TRBV19; D is possibly TRBD1 (5 bases). CDR1 LNHDA and CDR2 SQIVND come from the germline V gene (reference sequence). This CDR3 has 13 residues. V lost 7 bases, J lost 8 bases, and 15 bases lay in between.

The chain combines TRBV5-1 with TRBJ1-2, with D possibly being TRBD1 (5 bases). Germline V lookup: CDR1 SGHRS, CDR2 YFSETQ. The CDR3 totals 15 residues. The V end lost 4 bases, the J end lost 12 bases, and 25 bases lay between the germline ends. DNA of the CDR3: TGCGCCAGCAGCCAGAACCCCGGGACCCCGGGTAGAGACACCTTC. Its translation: CASSQNPGTPGRDTF. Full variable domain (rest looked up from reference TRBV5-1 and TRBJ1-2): KAGVTQTPRYLIKTRGQQVTLSCSPISGHRSVSWYQQTPGQGLQFLFEYFSETQRNKGNFPGRFSGRQFSNSRSEMNVSTLELGDSALYLCASSQNPGTPGRDTFGSGTRLTVV.

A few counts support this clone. The CDR3 reads CASGSRQPGWDEQFF. The CDR3 nucleotides are TGTGCTAGTGGTTCCAGACAGCCCGGATGGGATGAGCAGTTCTTC. V gene TRBV12-5 combines with J gene TRBJ2-1; D is possibly TRBD1 (5 bases). This CDR3 spans 15 amino acids. V was shortened by 4 bases and J by 8 bases, with 18 bases between the two germline ends. Germline V gives CDR1 LGHNT, CDR2 FRNRAP.